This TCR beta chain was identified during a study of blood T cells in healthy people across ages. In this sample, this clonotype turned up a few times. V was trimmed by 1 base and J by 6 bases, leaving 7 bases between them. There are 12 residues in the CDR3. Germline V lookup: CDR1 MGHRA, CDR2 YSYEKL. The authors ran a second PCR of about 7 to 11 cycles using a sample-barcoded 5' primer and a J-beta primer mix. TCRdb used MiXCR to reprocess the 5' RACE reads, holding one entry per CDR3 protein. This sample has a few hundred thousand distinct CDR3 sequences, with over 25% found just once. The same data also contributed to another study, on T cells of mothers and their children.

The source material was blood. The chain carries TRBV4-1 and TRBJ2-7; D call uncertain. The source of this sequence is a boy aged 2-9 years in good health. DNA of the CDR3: TGCGCCAGCAGCCAAGTTGGATCCGAGCAGTACTTC. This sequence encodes CASSQVGSEQYF.